The 20 T cell receptor beta chains presented below share a single source sample, sequenced in a study of shared clonotypes between healthy human individuals. Produced via immunoSEQ multiplex PCR; TCRdb's table is partial and in-frame only. The table shows about 2 million clones, with roughly 94% occurring only once. Sequencing was performed on naive CD4+ T cells sorted from blood. Subset described: CD45RA+ positively selected. These receptor sequences come from a man aged 18 to 30 in good health.

This rearrangement joins TRBV30 to TRBJ2-2; D may be TRBD2 (6 bases). The CDR3 runs 13 residues. Between the trimmed V and J ends, which lost 4 bases and 4 bases, there was a span of 10 bases. Germline V CDR1 and CDR2: GTSNPN, SVGIG (reference sequence). This CDR3 reads CAWTPEGTGELFF. DNA for the CDR3: TGTGCCTGGACCCCGGAGGGCACCGGGGAGCTGTTTTTT.

V and J are TRBV5-5 and TRBJ2-7, with D perhaps TRBD1 or TRBD2 (5 bases each). Germline CDR1 reads SGHKS; CDR2 reads YYEKEE (reference sequence). CDR3 length: 16 residues. V lost 0 bases, J lost 2 bases, and 15 bases lay in between. CDR3 protein: CASSLASGPIAYEQYF. The CDR3 bases are TGTGCCAGCAGCTTGGCCTCGGGACCGATAGCCTACGAGCAGTACTTC.

J is TRBJ2-5 and V is TRBV5-4; no clear D gene. This CDR3 contains 13 residues. Looked up from germline, CDR1 is SGHNT and CDR2 is YYREEE (reference sequence). Trimming left V 3 bases short and J 1 base short, with 7 bases between. For the CDR3, the DNA is TGTGCCAGCAGCTCCGCACTCCAAGAGACCCAGTACTTC. Its translation is CASSSALQETQYF.

The rearrangement joins TRBV18 to TRBJ1-6, with D unresolved. Germline-derived CDR1 and CDR2 are KGHSH and LQKENI. The CDR3 has 14 amino acids. V shed 3 bases and J shed 8 bases, with 11 bases lying between them. The CDR3 DNA reads as TGTGCCAGCTCACCTGGGAGGGAGGATTCACCCCTCCACTTT. The encoded protein is CASSPGREDSPLHF. Based on the CDR3 plus reference TRBV18 and TRBJ1-6, the full variable domain is NAGVMQNPRHLVRRRGQEARLRCSPMKGHSHVYWYRQLPEEGLKFMVYLQKENIIDESGMPKERFSAEFPKEGPSILRIQQVVRGDSAAYFCASSPGREDSPLHFGNGTRLTVT.

The rearrangement uses TRBV5-8 and TRBJ2-7; TRBD2 matches 9 bases. This CDR3 spans 15 amino acids. Germline V gives CDR1 SGHTS, CDR2 YDEGEE. V lost 2 bases to trimming and J lost 7 bases; unmatched junction nucleotides: 10. The CDR3, as DNA: TGTGCCAGCAGCTTAGGAAGCGGGGGGACTAGAGAGCAGTACTTC. This encodes CASSLGSGGTREQYF. Together with reference TRBV5-8 and TRBJ2-7, the CDR3 gives the full variable domain: EAGVTQSPTHLIKTRGQQATLRCSPISGHTSVYWYQQALGLGLQFLLWYDEGEERNRGNFPPRFSGRQFPNYSSELNVNALELEDSALYLCASSLGSGGTREQYFGPGTRLTVT.

The rearrangement uses TRBV7-5 and TRBJ2-7. TRBV7-5 is labeled a pseudogene. This CDR3 region has 14 residues. The CDR3 DNA follows: TGTGCCAGAAGCTTCGGGGGCCCGGACTACGAGCAGTACTTC. Protein: CARSFGGPDYEQYF.

Notes on this clone: This sample includes further DNA sequences coding for the same CDR3. The V and J genes are TRBV7-9 and TRBJ2-5; the match to TRBD2 covers 9 bases. Germline V lookup: CDR1 SEHNR, CDR2 FQNEAQ (reference sequence). V dropped 5 bases and J dropped 4; count of bases not matched to a gene: 2. This CDR3 is built from 13 residues. The CDR3 here is CASSPAGGETQYF. In nucleotides, the CDR3 is TGTGCCAGCAGCCCAGCGGGGGGAGAGACCCAGTACTTC.

This chain joins TRBV11-2 and TRBJ1-2; D is perhaps TRBD1 (5 bases). The V end lost 2 bases, the J end lost 8 bases, and 21 bases lay between the germline ends. The CDR3 is 16 amino acids. Germline CDR1 and CDR2: SGHAT and FQNNGV. CDR3 nucleotide sequence: TGTGCCAGCAGCTTATTTCTCCGGGGGAAGGACGAAGGCTACACCTTC. Translating it yields CASSLFLRGKDEGYTF.

The rearrangement joins TRBV7-2 to TRBJ2-2; 8 bases align to TRBD2. This CDR3 is 16 amino acids long. Germline CDR1 reads SGHTA; CDR2 reads FQGNSA. The junction had 5 bases not matched to a gene; V was cut back by 2 bases and J by 3 bases. CDR3 bases: TGTGCCAGCAGCTTATCCGGGGGGGTACACACCGGGGAGCTGTTTTTT. Encoded protein: CASSLSGGVHTGELFF.

This chain connects TRBV25-1 to TRBJ2-5; D might be TRBD1 (5 bases). Deletions cut 5 bases from V and 0 bases from J, with 16 bases between. The CDR3 is 16 residues long. Germline CDR1 and CDR2: MGHDK and SYGVNS. The CDR3 here is CASSSNGQGYQETQYF. DNA of the CDR3: TGTGCCAGCAGTTCAAACGGGCAGGGTTACCAAGAGACCCAGTACTTC.

V is TRBV18 and J is TRBJ2-3; D might be TRBD1 or TRBD2, each matching 6 bases. V dropped 2 bases and J dropped 1 base, with 13 bases sitting between them. Germline V gene sequence: CDR1 KGHSH, CDR2 LQKENI. The CDR3 runs 16 residues. The CDR3 loop reads CASSPEGGKRTDTQYF. The CDR3, as DNA: TGTGCCAGCTCACCAGAGGGGGGAAAGCGCACAGATACGCAGTATTTT.

The chain joins TRBV7-9 to TRBJ2-2; TRBD2 might be the D (6 bases). The CDR3 covers 13 residues. Looked up from germline, CDR1 is SEHNR and CDR2 is FQNEAQ (reference sequence). The V end lost 5 bases, the J end lost 7 bases, and 11 bases lay between the germline ends. In nucleotides, the CDR3 is TGTGCCAGCAGCGAACTAGCTCGCGGGGAGCTGTTTTTT. Protein sequence: CASSELARGELFF.

The chain's CDR3 is CASSPGTGGSLNQPQHF. CDR3 in DNA: TGTGCCAGTAGTCCGGGGACAGGGGGGTCCCTGAATCAGCCCCAGCATTTT. V is TRBV19 and J is TRBJ1-5; 11 nucleotides match TRBD1. With 5 bases clipped from V and 4 bases from J, the junction kept 10 bases outside the gene matches. The CDR3 contains 17 residues. The germline CDR1 and CDR2 sequences are LNHDA and SQIVND (reference sequence).

Concerning this clone: This CDR3 is also generated by other DNA sequences in the sample. The genes are TRBV14 and TRBJ2-3, with D uncertain. Trimming cost V 1 base and J 3 bases, with 5 bases left between them. Per the germline V gene, CDR1 is SGHDN and CDR2 is FVKESK. The CDR3 extends over 13 amino acids. The CDR3 here is CASSQVGTDTQYF. CDR3 DNA: TGTGCCAGCAGCCAAGTAGGGACAGATACGCAGTATTTT. Looking up the rest from reference TRBV14 and TRBJ2-3 gives the full variable domain: EAGVTQFPSHSVIEKGQTVTLRCDPISGHDNLYWYRRVMGKEIKFLLHFVKESKQDESGMPNNRFLAERTGGTYSTLKVQPAELEDSGVYFCASSQVGTDTQYFGPGTRLTVL.

V gene TRBV27 combines with J gene TRBJ1-2; TRBD1 matches at 7 bases. CDR3 length: 15 amino acids. CDR1 and CDR2 from the germline V gene are MNHEY and SMNVEV (reference sequence). After removal of 7 bases from V and 7 bases from J, the junction contained 15 bases not matched to a gene. CDR3 amino acids: CASNRQGTSGSGYTF. The CDR3, as DNA: TGTGCCAGCAACCGACAGGGAACGTCGGGCTCTGGCTACACCTTC.

The chain links TRBV11-2 to TRBJ2-7; a possible D gene is TRBD1 (6 bases). This CDR3 region has 14 residues. CDR1 and CDR2 from the germline V gene are SGHAT and FQNNGV. Trimming stripped 3 bases from V and 0 bases from J, with 9 bases between. The CDR3 is CASSLSDSSYEQYF. Here the CDR3 DNA reads TGTGCCAGCAGCTTGTCGGACAGCTCCTACGAGCAGTACTTC.

This rearrangement joins TRBV18 to TRBJ2-1; D is unclear. The V gene's germline CDR1 is KGHSH and CDR2 LQKENI. The ends were cut back, 1 base at V and 10 bases at J, with 17 bases in the middle. The CDR3 is made up of 15 amino acids. CDR3 region: CASSPRPNQPFEQFF. CDR3 coding DNA: TGTGCCAGCTCACCACGGCCTAATCAGCCTTTCGAGCAGTTCTTC.

The rearrangement uses TRBV11-3 and TRBJ2-2; D may be TRBD2 (5 bases). The V end was cut by 3 bases, the J end by 5 bases, with 7 bases between. The CDR3 contains 13 residues. Germline assignment: CDR1 SGHNT and CDR2 YENEEA. The CDR3 sequence: CASSFPGTGELFF. Written as DNA, the CDR3 is TGTGCCAGCAGCTTCCCGGGAACCGGGGAGCTGTTTTTT.

The chain has TRBV11-1 and TRBJ1-4, with TRBD1 matching 10 bases. The trim removed 1 base at V and 6 bases at J, leaving 11 bases unmatched. CDR1 and CDR2 from the germline V gene are SGHAT and FQDESV (reference sequence). The CDR3 totals 18 residues. CDR3 sequence reads: CASSLVRVPGTGDEKLFF. CDR3 DNA sequence: TGTGCCAGCAGCTTAGTTCGGGTTCCCGGGACAGGGGATGAAAAACTGTTTTTT.

The chain has TRBV4-1 and TRBJ1-4, with TRBD1 as a possible D gene (5 bases). This CDR3 spans 17 amino acids. Germline lookup yields CDR1 MGHRA and CDR2 YSYEKL. Trimming removed 3 bases at V and 4 bases at J, with 18 bases between. The CDR3 protein is CASSHPLGGTLNEKLFF. The CDR3 bases are TGCGCCAGCAGCCATCCCCTAGGCGGGACTCTTAATGAAAAACTGTTTTTT.